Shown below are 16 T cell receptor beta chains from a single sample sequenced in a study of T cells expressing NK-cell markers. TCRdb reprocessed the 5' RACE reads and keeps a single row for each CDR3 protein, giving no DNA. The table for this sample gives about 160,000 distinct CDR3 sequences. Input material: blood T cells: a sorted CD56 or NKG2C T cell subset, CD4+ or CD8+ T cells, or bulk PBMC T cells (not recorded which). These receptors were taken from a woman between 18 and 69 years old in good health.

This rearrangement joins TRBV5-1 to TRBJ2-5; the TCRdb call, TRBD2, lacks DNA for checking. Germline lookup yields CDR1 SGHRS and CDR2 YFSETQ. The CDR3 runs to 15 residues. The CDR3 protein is CASSLQTSAQETQYF.

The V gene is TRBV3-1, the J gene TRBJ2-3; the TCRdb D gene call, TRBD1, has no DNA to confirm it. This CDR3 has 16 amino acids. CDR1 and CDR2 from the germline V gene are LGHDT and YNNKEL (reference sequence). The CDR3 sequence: CASSPLLSAPTDTQYF.

CDR3 sequence reads: CASSYSGRFGDTIYF. The chain recombines TRBV6-5 with TRBJ1-3. This CDR3 contains 15 residues. Germline V gene lookup returns CDR1 MNHEY and CDR2 SVGAGI.

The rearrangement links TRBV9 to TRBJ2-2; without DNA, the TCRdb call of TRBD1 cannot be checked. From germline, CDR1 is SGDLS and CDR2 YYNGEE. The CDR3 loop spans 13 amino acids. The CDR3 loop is CASSVRVDGELFF.

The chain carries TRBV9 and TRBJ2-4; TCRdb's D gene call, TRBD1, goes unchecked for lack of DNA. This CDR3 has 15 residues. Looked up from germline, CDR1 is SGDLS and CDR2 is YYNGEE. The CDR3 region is CASSVGDPVVDIQYF.

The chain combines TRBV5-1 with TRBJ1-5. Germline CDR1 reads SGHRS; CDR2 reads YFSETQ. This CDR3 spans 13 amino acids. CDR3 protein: CASSLKTDQPQHF.

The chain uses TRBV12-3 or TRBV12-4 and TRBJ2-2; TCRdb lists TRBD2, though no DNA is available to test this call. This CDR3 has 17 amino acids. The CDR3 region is CASSLWFGAGDTGELFF.

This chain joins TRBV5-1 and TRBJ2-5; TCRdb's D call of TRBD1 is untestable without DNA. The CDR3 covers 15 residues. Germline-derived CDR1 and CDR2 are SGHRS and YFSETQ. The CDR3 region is CASSLGLGQQETQYF.

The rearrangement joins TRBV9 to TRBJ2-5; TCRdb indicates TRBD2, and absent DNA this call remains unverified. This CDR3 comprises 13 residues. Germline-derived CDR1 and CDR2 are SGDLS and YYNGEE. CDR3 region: CASSGTGEGTQYF.

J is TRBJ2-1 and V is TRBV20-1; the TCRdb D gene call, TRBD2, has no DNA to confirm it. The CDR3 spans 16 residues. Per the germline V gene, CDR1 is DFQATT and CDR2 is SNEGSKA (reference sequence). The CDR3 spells CSATGTSGSGHNEQFF.

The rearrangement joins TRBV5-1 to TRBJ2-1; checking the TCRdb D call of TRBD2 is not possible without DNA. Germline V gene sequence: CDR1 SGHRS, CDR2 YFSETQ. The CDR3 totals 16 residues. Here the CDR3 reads CASSLGASGGLNEQFF.

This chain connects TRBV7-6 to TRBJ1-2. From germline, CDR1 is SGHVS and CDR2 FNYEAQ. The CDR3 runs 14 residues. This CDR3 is CASSLDGEFYGYTF.

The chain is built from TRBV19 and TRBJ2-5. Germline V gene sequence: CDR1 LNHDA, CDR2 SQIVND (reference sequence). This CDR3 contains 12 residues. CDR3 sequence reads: CASSGYLETQYF.

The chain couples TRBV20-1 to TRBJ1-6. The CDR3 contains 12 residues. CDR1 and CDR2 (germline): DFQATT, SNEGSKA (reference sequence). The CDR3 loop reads CSVASNNSPLHF.

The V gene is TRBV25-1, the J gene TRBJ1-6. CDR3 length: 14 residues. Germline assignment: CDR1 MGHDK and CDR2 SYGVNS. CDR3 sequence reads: CASSPTDDNSPLHF. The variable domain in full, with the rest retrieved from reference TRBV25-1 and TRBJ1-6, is EADIYQTPRYLVIGTGKKITLECSQTMGHDKMYWYQQDPGMELHLIHYSYGVNSTEKGDLSSESTVSRIRTEHFPLTLESARPSHTSQYLCASSPTDDNSPLHFGNGTRLTVT.

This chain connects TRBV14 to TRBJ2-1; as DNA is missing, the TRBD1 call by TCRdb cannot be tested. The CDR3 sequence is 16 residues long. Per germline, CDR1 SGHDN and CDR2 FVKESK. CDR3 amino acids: CASSPRGGNSYNEQFF.